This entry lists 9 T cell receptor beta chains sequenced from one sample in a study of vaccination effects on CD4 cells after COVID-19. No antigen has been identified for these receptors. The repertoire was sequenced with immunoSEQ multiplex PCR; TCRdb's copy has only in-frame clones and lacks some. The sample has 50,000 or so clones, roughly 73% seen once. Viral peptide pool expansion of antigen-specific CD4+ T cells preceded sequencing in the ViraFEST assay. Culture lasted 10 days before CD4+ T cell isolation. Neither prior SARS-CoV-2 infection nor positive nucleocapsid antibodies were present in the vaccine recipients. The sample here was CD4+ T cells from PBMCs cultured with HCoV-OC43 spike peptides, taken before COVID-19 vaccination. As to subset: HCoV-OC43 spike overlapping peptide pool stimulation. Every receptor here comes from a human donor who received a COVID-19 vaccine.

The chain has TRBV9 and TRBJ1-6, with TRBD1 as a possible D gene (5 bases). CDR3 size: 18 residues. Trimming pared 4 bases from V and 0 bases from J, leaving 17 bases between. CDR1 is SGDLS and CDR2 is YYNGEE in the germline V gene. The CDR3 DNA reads TGTGCCAGCAGCTTACTCCGGGGCCAAAGCTCCTATAATTCACCCCTCCACTTT. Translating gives CASSLLRGQSSYNSPLHF. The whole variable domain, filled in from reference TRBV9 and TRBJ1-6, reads DSGVTQTPKHLITATGQRVTLRCSPRSGDLSVYWYQQSLDQGLQFLIQYYNGEERAKGNILERFSAQQFPDLHSELNLSSLELGDSALYFCASSLLRGQSSYNSPLHFGNGTRLTVT.

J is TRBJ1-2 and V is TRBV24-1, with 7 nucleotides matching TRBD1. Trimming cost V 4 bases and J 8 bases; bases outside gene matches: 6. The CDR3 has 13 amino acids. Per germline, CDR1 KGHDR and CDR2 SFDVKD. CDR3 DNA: TGTGCCACCAGTGAGACGCGGGACAGCGGCTACACCTTC. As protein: CATSETRDSGYTF.

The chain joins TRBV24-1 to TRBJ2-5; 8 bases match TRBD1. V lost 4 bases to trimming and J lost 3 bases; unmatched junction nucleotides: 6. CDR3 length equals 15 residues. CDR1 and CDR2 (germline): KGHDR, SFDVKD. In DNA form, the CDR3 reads TGTGCCACCAGTGAAGCGGACAGGGACAAAGAGACCCAGTACTTC. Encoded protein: CATSEADRDKETQYF.

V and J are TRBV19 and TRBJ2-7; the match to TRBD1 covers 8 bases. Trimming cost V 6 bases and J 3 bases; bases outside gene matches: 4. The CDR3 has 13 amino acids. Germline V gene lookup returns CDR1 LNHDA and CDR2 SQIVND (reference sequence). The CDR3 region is CASRATGGYEQYV. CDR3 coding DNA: TGTGCCAGTAGAGCAACAGGGGGCTACGAGCAGTACGTC.

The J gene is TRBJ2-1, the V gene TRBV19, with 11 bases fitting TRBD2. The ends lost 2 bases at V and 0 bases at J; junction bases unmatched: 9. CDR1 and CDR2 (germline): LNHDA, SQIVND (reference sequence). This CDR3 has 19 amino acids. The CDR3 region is CASSILRLAGRNSYNEQFF. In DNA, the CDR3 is TGTGCCAGTAGTATACTTAGACTAGCGGGGAGAAACTCCTACAATGAGCAGTTCTTC.

CDR3 bases: TGTGCCAGCACCTCGACTAGTAACGAGCAGTACGTC. It is translated as CASTSTSNEQYV. The chain uses TRBV28 and TRBJ2-7; D possibly corresponds to TRBD2 (6 bases). The CDR3 runs to 12 residues. The V and J ends lost 7 bases and 5 bases respectively, with 12 bases between them. Per the germline V gene, CDR1 is MDHEN and CDR2 is SYDVKM.

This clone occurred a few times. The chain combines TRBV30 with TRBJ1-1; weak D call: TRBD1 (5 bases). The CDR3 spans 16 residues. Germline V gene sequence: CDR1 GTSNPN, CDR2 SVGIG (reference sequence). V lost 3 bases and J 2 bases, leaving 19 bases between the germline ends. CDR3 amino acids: CAWRRQGINLNTEAFF. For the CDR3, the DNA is TGTGCCTGGAGGCGGCAGGGAATCAACTTAAACACTGAAGCTTTCTTT.

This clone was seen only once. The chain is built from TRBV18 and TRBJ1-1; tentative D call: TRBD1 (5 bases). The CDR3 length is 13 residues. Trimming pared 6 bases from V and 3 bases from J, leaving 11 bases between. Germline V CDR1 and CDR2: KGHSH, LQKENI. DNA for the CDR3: TGTGCCAGCTCCCAGGGCGGGGACACTGAAGCTTTCTTT. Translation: CASSQGGDTEAFF. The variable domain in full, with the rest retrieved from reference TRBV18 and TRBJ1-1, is NAGVMQNPRHLVRRRGQEARLRCSPMKGHSHVYWYRQLPEEGLKFMVYLQKENIIDESGMPKERFSAEFPKEGPSILRIQQVVRGDSAAYFCASSQGGDTEAFFGQGTRLTVV.

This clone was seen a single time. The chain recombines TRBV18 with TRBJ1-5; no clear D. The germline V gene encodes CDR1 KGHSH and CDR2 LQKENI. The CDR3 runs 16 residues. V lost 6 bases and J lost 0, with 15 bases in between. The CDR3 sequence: CASSEGSGVSNQPQHF. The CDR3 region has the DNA TGTGCCAGCTCGGAGGGATCGGGAGTTAGCAATCAGCCCCAGCATTTT.